These 30 T cell receptor beta chains originate from one sample sequenced in a study of blood T cells in healthy people across ages (dated by TCRdb to the mid-2010s). The library was made by 5' RACE. A second PCR of 7 to 11 cycles was performed with a sample-barcoded 5' primer and a J-beta primer mix. TCRdb cleaned the public reads at Q25 with fastp, built clones with MiXCR and kept in-frame beta chains. For every CDR3 protein sequence, its rows merge into one entry that carries the most common genes and DNA. Within this sample are around 1,900,000 distinct CDR3 sequences, with about two fifths of them counted one time only. The ten largest make up under 30% of the sample. Sequenced material: blood. The receptors originated from a human donor in good health.

The chain combines TRBV2 with TRBJ1-4, with D unresolved. This CDR3 spans 14 amino acids. The germline V gene has CDR1 SNHLY and CDR2 FYNNEI. V was pared by 8 bases and J by 0 bases, with 10 bases between. The CDR3 loop reads CASRRSPTNEKLFF. The CDR3 DNA sequence: TGTGCCAGCCGCCGGTCTCCAACTAATGAAAAACTGTTTTTT.

As concerns this clonotype: A read error may account for a junction end that differs from germline. The rearrangement uses TRBV7-2 and TRBJ1-5; D gene unclear. CDR3 length: 13 residues. Germline V CDR1 and CDR2: SGHTA, FQGNSA. DNA for the CDR3: TGTGCCAGCAGCTCAGCGCTTAATCGGCCCCAGCATTTT. Protein: CASSSALNRPQHF.

This clonotype was detected a few times. This chain links TRBV7-3 with TRBJ2-6; TRBD2 matches 10 bases. In germline, CDR1 is SGHTA, CDR2 FQGTGA. The CDR3 has 21 amino acids. V shed 2 bases, J shed 1 base, and the junction held 14 bases outside the gene matches. Here the CDR3 DNA reads TGTGCCAGCAGCTTATATCCCCCCACCGGGACTAGCGAATCTGGGGCCAACGTCCTGACTTTC. Encoded protein: CASSLYPPTGTSESGANVLTF.

This clonotype has more than one count but fewer than ten. CDR3 sequence reads: CASSARLTDTQYF. The CDR3 region has the DNA TGTGCCAGCAGCGCCCGACTCACAGATACGCAGTATTTT. The V and J genes are TRBV9 and TRBJ2-3; D is unclear. In germline, CDR1 is SGDLS, CDR2 YYNGEE. The CDR3 is made up of 13 amino acids. The V end lost 3 bases, the J end lost 2 bases, and 7 bases lay between the germline ends.

The rearrangement joins TRBV12-3 or TRBV12-4 to TRBJ2-3; no reliable D call. The CDR3 runs to 14 residues. The germline V and J ends were trimmed by 3 bases and 4 bases, with 11 bases remaining between them. CDR3 in DNA: TGTGCCAGCAGTTTTATAGGGTTCGCAGATACGCAGTATTTT. It is translated as CASSFIGFADTQYF.

This clonotype was seen only a few times. The chain uses TRBV12-3 or TRBV12-4 and TRBJ1-2; possible D gene TRBD1, 5 bases. The V and J ends lost 4 bases and 2 bases respectively, with 14 bases between them. This CDR3 contains 15 residues. This chain's CDR3 is CASSSTVLKNYGYTF. The DNA of the CDR3 is TGTGCCAGCAGTTCGACAGTACTAAAAAACTATGGCTACACCTTC.

The gene calls are TRBV6-5 and TRBJ1-1, with 7 bases matching TRBD1. The CDR3 sequence is 16 residues long. J gave up 0 bases and V 2 bases, and 6 bases lay outside the gene matches. Per germline, CDR1 MNHEY and CDR2 SVGAGI. The CDR3 DNA follows: TGTGCCAGCAGTTACGTTGGGACAGAGCTGAACACTGAAGCTTTCTTT. Its protein product is CASSYVGTELNTEAFF.

The rearrangement uses TRBV20-1 and TRBJ2-3; 11 bases line up with TRBD2. The CDR3 consists of 17 residues. Germline CDR1 DFQATT, CDR2 SNEGSKA (reference sequence). The junction had 6 bases not matched to a gene; V was cut back by 1 base and J by 0 bases. The CDR3 reads CSARGVAGGRSTDTQYF. The DNA of the CDR3 is TGCAGTGCTAGAGGAGTAGCGGGGGGGCGGAGCACAGATACGCAGTATTTT.

The V call is TRBV7-8, the J call TRBJ1-5, with D uncertain. CDR3 length: 18 amino acids. The ends were cut back, 5 bases at V and 5 bases at J, with 25 bases in the middle. Germline-derived CDR1 and CDR2 are SGHVS and FQNEAQ. Here the CDR3 reads CASSPARQGPGLDQPQHF. CDR3 nucleotide sequence: TGTGCCAGCAGCCCAGCCCGGCAAGGTCCGGGCTTGGATCAGCCCCAGCATTTT. The whole variable domain, filled in from reference TRBV7-8 and TRBJ1-5, reads GAGVSQSPRYKVAKRGQDVALRCDPISGHVSLFWYQQALGQGPEFLTYFQNEAQLDKSGLPSDRFFAERPEGSVSTLKIQRTQQEDSAVYLCASSPARQGPGLDQPQHFGDGTRLSIL.

This clonotype was observed at least ten times. The V and J genes are TRBV7-6 and TRBJ2-7; D not resolved. Trimming took off 1 base at V and 6 bases at J, with 4 bases between the two ends. CDR1 is SGHVS and CDR2 is FNYEAQ in the germline V gene. The CDR3 covers 11 residues. CDR3 DNA sequence: TGTGCCAGCAGCTTAGGGGCCGAGCAGTACTTC. Amino acid sequence: CASSLGAEQYF. Complete variable domain (other parts from reference TRBV7-6 and TRBJ2-7): GAGVSQSPRYKVTKRGQDVALRCDPISGHVSLYWYRQALGQGPEFLTYFNYEAQQDKSGLPNDRFSAERPEGSISTLTIQRTEQRDSAMYRCASSLGAEQYFGPGTRLTVT.

This clonotype was counted only a few times. The junction departs from the called germline gene at one end, perhaps through a read error. The J gene is TRBJ1-2, the V gene TRBV7-9; D uncertain. This CDR3 region has 18 residues. Germline V gene lookup returns CDR1 SEHNR and CDR2 FQNEAQ (reference sequence). The DNA of the CDR3 is TGTACCAGCAGCTCCTTCAAGGGAGGTGGTCAGTCGAACTATGGCTACACCTTC. Protein: CTSSSFKGGGQSNYGYTF.

This clonotype was detected a few times. V and J are TRBV7-9 and TRBJ2-7; 11 bases map to TRBD1. This CDR3 spans 15 amino acids. With V trimmed by 5 bases and J by 4 bases, 7 bases remained unmatched. Germline CDR1 is SEHNR and CDR2 is FQNEAQ (reference sequence). For the CDR3, the DNA is TGTGCCAGCAGCACCACGGACAGGGGGCCATACGAGCAGTACTTC. This gives the protein CASSTTDRGPYEQYF.

The CDR3 sequence: CASRPGQGDGFGYTF. In DNA form, the CDR3 reads TGTGCCAGCAGACCGGGACAGGGGGATGGTTTTGGCTACACCTTC. The chain joins TRBV6-6 to TRBJ1-2; 11 bases fit TRBD1. Per the germline V gene, CDR1 is MNHNY and CDR2 is SVGAGI (reference sequence). CDR3 size: 15 residues. V was pared by 6 bases and J by 7 bases, with 10 bases of the junction left unmatched.

This clonotype was recorded a few times. The chain is built from TRBV9 and TRBJ1-4; tentatively, D is TRBD1 (6 bases). Germline lookup yields CDR1 SGDLS and CDR2 YYNGEE. The CDR3 totals 15 residues. V was trimmed by 3 bases and J by 7 bases, leaving 16 bases between them. The CDR3 loop reads CASSALGGAGEKLFF. CDR3 coding DNA: TGTGCCAGCAGCGCCCTCGGGGGGGCCGGTGAAAAACTGTTTTTT. Full variable domain (rest looked up from reference TRBV9 and TRBJ1-4): DSGVTQTPKHLITATGQRVTLRCSPRSGDLSVYWYQQSLDQGLQFLIQYYNGEERAKGNILERFSAQQFPDLHSELNLSSLELGDSALYFCASSALGGAGEKLFFGSGTQLSVL.

CDR3 loop: CASSDGSRSLLFF. As DNA, the CDR3 is TGTGCCAGCAGTGATGGGTCCAGATCATTGCTGTTTTTT. This sequence joins TRBV6-1 and TRBJ1-4; D remains unclear. The V end lost 3 bases, the J end lost 14 bases, and 16 bases lay between the germline ends. The CDR3 is 13 amino acids. Germline V gene sequence: CDR1 MNHNS, CDR2 SASEGT.

The J gene is TRBJ1-2, the V gene TRBV6-5; no reliable D call. CDR3 length: 12 residues. The germline V gene encodes CDR1 MNHEY and CDR2 SVGAGI. Between the trimmed V and J ends, which lost 8 bases and 0 bases, there was a span of 7 bases. DNA of the CDR3: TGTGCCAGCGGAACAGCTAACTATGGCTACACCTTC. Protein sequence: CASGTANYGYTF.

This chain uses TRBV7-8 with TRBJ2-7; no clear D gene. The CDR3 extends over 12 amino acids. Trimming stripped 3 bases from V and 6 bases from J, with 9 bases between. CDR1 SGHVS and CDR2 FQNEAQ come from the germline V gene. CDR3 region: CASSFSVIEQYF. The CDR3 bases are TGTGCCAGCAGCTTCTCCGTGATCGAGCAGTACTTC.

This clonotype has more than one count but fewer than ten. The CDR3 here is CASTDQPSEQYF. Written as DNA, the CDR3 is TGTGCCAGCACAGACCAACCCAGCGAGCAGTACTTC. The V gene is TRBV2, the J gene TRBJ2-5, with D uncertain. The J call may be in error: the DNA end matches TRBJ2-7 better. CDR1 is SNHLY, CDR2 FYNNEI, per germline. CDR3 length equals 12 residues.

This chain uses TRBV20-1 with TRBJ1-5; 8 bases agree with TRBD1. Germline CDR1 reads DFQATT; CDR2 reads SNEGSKA (reference sequence). This CDR3 contains 14 residues. V shed 6 bases and J 5 bases; nucleotides not matched to a gene: 9. The CDR3 protein is CSAVDRVGYQPQHF. Here the CDR3 DNA reads TGCAGTGCAGTGGACAGGGTGGGTTATCAGCCCCAGCATTTT.

This clonotype was detected only a few times. The genes are TRBV20-1 and TRBJ2-7; 13 nucleotides agree with TRBD2. The V gene's germline CDR1 is DFQATT and CDR2 SNEGSKA (reference sequence). With V trimmed by 2 bases and J by 4 bases, 5 bases remained unmatched. The CDR3 totals 15 residues. The CDR3 here is CSARRTSGGTYEQYF. In DNA form, the CDR3 reads TGCAGTGCTAGACGGACTAGCGGGGGCACATACGAGCAGTACTTC.

The chain is built from TRBV7-9 and TRBJ1-6; D is unclear. CDR3 size: 15 residues. Germline lookup yields CDR1 SEHNR and CDR2 FQNEAQ (reference sequence). V was cut by 2 bases and J by 8 bases, with 13 bases left in between. Here the CDR3 reads CASSLRRNGDSPLHF. CDR3 nucleotides: TGTGCCAGCAGCTTACGCAGAAATGGGGATTCACCCCTCCACTTT. The variable domain in full, with the rest retrieved from reference TRBV7-9 and TRBJ1-6, is DTGVSQNPRHKITKRGQNVTFRCDPISEHNRLYWYRQTLGQGPEFLTYFQNEAQLEKSRLLSDRFSAERPKGSFSTLEIQRTEQGDSAMYLCASSLRRNGDSPLHFGNGTRLTVT.

A note on this clonotype: A read error may be the cause here, since a much bigger clone is one base away. The V and J genes are TRBV12-3 or TRBV12-4 and TRBJ2-3; D is uncertain. The CDR3 runs 17 residues. CDR3 nucleotide sequence: TGTGCCAACAGTTTATGGCGTGGCCTCTCCCGCACAGATACGCAGTATTTT. This gives the protein CANSLWRGLSRTDTQYF.

The chain employs TRBV2 and TRBJ2-5; TRBD2 aligns across 10 bases. This CDR3 contains 15 residues. Germline V gives CDR1 SNHLY, CDR2 FYNNEI. The junction had 6 bases not matched to a gene; V was cut back by 6 bases and J by 2 bases. The CDR3 region has the DNA TGTGCCAGCAGGCCTCTAGCGGGGGTACAAGAGACCCAGTACTTC. Protein product: CASRPLAGVQETQYF.

This clonotype has only a few counts. The chain joins TRBV7-2 to TRBJ2-1, with 7 bases matching TRBD2. The germline V gene has CDR1 SGHTA and CDR2 FQGNSA. Trimming removed 2 bases from V and 5 bases from J; junction bases left unmatched: 9. There are 16 residues in the CDR3. The CDR3 coding sequence is TGTGCCAGCAGCTTATGGGTGGGGGGGGGAAACAATGAGCAGTTCTTC. This gives the protein CASSLWVGGGNNEQFF.

J is TRBJ1-2 and V is TRBV6-5; no reliable D call. Germline V CDR1 and CDR2: MNHEY, SVGAGI. The V and J ends lost 5 bases and 5 bases respectively, with 15 bases between them. The CDR3 runs 14 residues. CDR3 nucleotide sequence: TGTGCCAGCAGTACCTTCGACTCCCCTTATGGCTACACCTTC. It yields the protein CASSTFDSPYGYTF.

This sequence joins TRBV20-1 and TRBJ2-4, with 7 bases lining up with TRBD2. CDR1 DFQATT and CDR2 SNEGSKA come from the germline V gene (reference sequence). V shed 8 bases and J 7 bases; nucleotides not matched to a gene: 5. This CDR3 has 11 amino acids. The CDR3, as DNA: TGCAGTCTCGGGGGGAGGAACATTCAGTACTTC. Translation gives CSLGGRNIQYF.

This chain links TRBV7-2 with TRBJ1-2; D remains ambiguous. The CDR3 runs 13 residues. The ends were cut back, 4 bases at V and 6 bases at J, with 12 bases in the middle. The germline V gene encodes CDR1 SGHTA and CDR2 FQGNSA. CDR3 loop: CASSSPGRHGYTF. CDR3 sequence (DNA): TGTGCCAGCAGCTCCCCGGGCCGCCATGGCTACACCTTC.

This clonotype was observed a few times. The V and J genes are TRBV5-6 and TRBJ2-7; weak D call: TRBD2 (5 bases). CDR3 length equals 12 residues. Between the trimmed V and J ends, which lost 0 bases and 12 bases, there was a span of 13 bases. CDR1 is SGHDT and CDR2 is YYEEEE in the germline V gene. The DNA of the CDR3 is TGTGCCAGCAGCTTGGGGAGGTCCGATAGGTACTTC. It specifies CASSLGRSDRYF.

The gene calls are TRBV6-6 and TRBJ1-2, with 7 nucleotides matching TRBD1. V lost 7 bases and J lost 4; bases outside the gene matches: 9. This CDR3 comprises 14 residues. CDR1 and CDR2 (germline): MNHNY, SVGAGI (reference sequence). In DNA form, the CDR3 reads TGTGCCAGCAACTCCGACAGGGAAGTCTATGGCTACACCTTC. It codes for CASNSDREVYGYTF.

The chain carries TRBV15 and TRBJ1-4; D remains unclear. The germline gives CDR1 LNHNV, CDR2 YYDKDF (reference sequence). V shed 3 bases and J shed 3 bases, with 11 bases lying between them. CDR3 length equals 15 residues. In nucleotides, the CDR3 is TGTGCCACCAGCAGTTGGGAGGGAGCTAATGAAAAACTGTTTTTT. Protein product: CATSSWEGANEKLFF.